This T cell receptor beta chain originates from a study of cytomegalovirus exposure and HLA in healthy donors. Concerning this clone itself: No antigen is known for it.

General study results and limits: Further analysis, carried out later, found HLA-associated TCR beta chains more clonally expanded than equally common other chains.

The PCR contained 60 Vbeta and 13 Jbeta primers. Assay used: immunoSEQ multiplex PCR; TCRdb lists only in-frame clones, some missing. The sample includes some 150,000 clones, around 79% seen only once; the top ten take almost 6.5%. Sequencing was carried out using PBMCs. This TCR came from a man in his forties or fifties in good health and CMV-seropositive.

Written as DNA, the CDR3 is TGTGCCAGCAGTTTCACCGGGCAGGGGTTCTACAATGAGCAGTTCTTC. This translates into CASSFTGQGFYNEQFF. V is TRBV27 and J is TRBJ2-1, with D possibly matching TRBD1 (6 bases). V lost 3 bases to trimming and J lost 3 bases, with 15 bases between them. The CDR3 is 16 amino acids. The germline V gene encodes CDR1 MNHEY and CDR2 SMNVEV (reference sequence).